These 22 T cell receptor beta chains originate from one sample sequenced in a study of control samples from healthy donors and cancer patients. The assay was immunoSEQ multiplex PCR, and TCRdb's table has in-frame clones only and misses some. Of just over 150,000 clones listed, about 94% are singletons. Sequencing used blood. The receptors originated from a woman aged 40 to 50 in good health.

Turning to this clone: Other DNA sequences within the sample encode an identical CDR3. This chain connects TRBV4-3 to TRBJ1-3, with D possibly being TRBD1 (6 bases). V was trimmed by 3 bases and J by 4 bases, leaving 16 bases between them. Germline values: CDR1 LGHNA, CDR2 YSLEER. The CDR3 spans 16 residues. CDR3 sequence: CASSQAKQGPGNTIYF. The CDR3 DNA reads as TGCGCCAGCAGCCAGGCCAAACAGGGTCCCGGAAACACCATATATTTT.

V gene TRBV19 combines with J gene TRBJ1-1; D may be TRBD1 (5 bases). CDR3 length: 17 amino acids. Germline V lookup: CDR1 LNHDA, CDR2 SQIVND (reference sequence). Trimming removed 3 bases from V and 1 base from J, with 18 bases in between. CDR3 region: CASSIGARRGWNTEAFF. CDR3 nucleotides: TGTGCCAGTAGTATTGGGGCCCGGAGGGGATGGAACACTGAAGCTTTCTTT. The complete variable domain, with remaining parts taken from reference TRBV19 and TRBJ1-1, reads DGGITQSPKYLFRKEGQNVTLSCEQNLNHDAMYWYRQDPGQGLRLIYYSQIVNDFQKGDIAEGYSVSREKKESFPLTVTSAQKNPTAFYLCASSIGARRGWNTEAFFGQGTRLTVV.

This clone has only one observation. CDR3 nucleotides: TGTGCCAGCAGCTTTTCATCAGGTTTGATCTACAATGAGCAGTTCTTC. This sequence encodes CASSFSSGLIYNEQFF. The V gene is TRBV7-9, the J gene TRBJ2-1; D call uncertain. There are 16 residues in the CDR3. V was clipped by 3 bases and J by 3 bases, with 15 bases between them. The germline V gene encodes CDR1 SEHNR and CDR2 FQNEAQ (reference sequence).

This clone has a handful of counts. The V call is TRBV27, the J call TRBJ1-5, with 7 positions matching TRBD1. CDR3 length equals 13 residues. V lost 3 bases and J lost 7; bases outside the gene matches: 3. Germline values: CDR1 MNHEY, CDR2 SMNVEV (reference sequence). This CDR3 reads CASSLTGKQPQHF. CDR3 DNA: TGTGCCAGCAGTTTGACAGGGAAACAGCCCCAGCATTTT.

The genes are TRBV11-3 and TRBJ2-1, with D possibly TRBD1 on 6 matching bases. The length of the CDR3 is 15 residues. The V gene's germline CDR1 is SGHNT and CDR2 YENEEA. V was pared by 5 bases and J by 0 bases, with 11 bases between. The CDR3 DNA reads as TGTGCCAGCAGCCACAGGGTCGGCTCCTACAATGAGCAGTTCTTC. It specifies CASSHRVGSYNEQFF.

The chain joins TRBV5-1 to TRBJ2-5; D is possibly TRBD1 (5 bases). CDR1 is SGHRS and CDR2 is YFSETQ in the germline V gene. This CDR3 comprises 14 residues. V lost 0 bases and J 5 bases, leaving 11 bases between the germline ends. The CDR3 sequence: CASSLEAGWETQYF. The CDR3 DNA is TGCGCCAGCAGCTTGGAAGCAGGGTGGGAGACCCAGTACTTC. Together with reference TRBV5-1 and TRBJ2-5, the CDR3 gives the full variable domain: KAGVTQTPRYLIKTRGQQVTLSCSPISGHRSVSWYQQTPGQGLQFLFEYFSETQRNKGNFPGRFSGRQFSNSRSEMNVSTLELGDSALYLCASSLEAGWETQYFGPGTRLLVL.

The V call is TRBV4-3, the J call TRBJ2-7, with D perhaps matching TRBD2 (6 bases). V was trimmed by 4 bases and J by 3 bases, leaving 10 bases between them. Germline V gene sequence: CDR1 LGHNA, CDR2 YSLEER. The CDR3 loop spans 13 amino acids. CDR3 loop: CASSRRGYYEQYF. CDR3 DNA sequence: TGCGCCAGCAGCCGGAGGGGATACTACGAGCAGTACTTC.

The CDR3 protein is CASSISGLNTDTQYF. The DNA for the CDR3 is TGTGCCAGTAGTATCTCTGGACTCAACACAGATACGCAGTATTTT. The rearrangement joins TRBV19 to TRBJ2-3, with D perhaps matching TRBD2 (5 bases). CDR1 LNHDA and CDR2 SQIVND come from the germline V gene (reference sequence). The CDR3 runs to 15 residues. V lost 3 bases to trimming and J lost 2 bases, with 12 bases between them.

V gene TRBV5-1 combines with J gene TRBJ2-3, with 7 bases that match TRBD2. The CDR3 sequence is 15 residues long. Germline CDR1 reads SGHRS; CDR2 reads YFSETQ. The V gene end was trimmed by 6 bases and the J gene end by 2 bases; junction bases not matched to a gene: 9. The DNA of the CDR3 is TGCGCCAGCAAGCTAGCGGTTACACACACAGATACGCAGTATTTT. Amino acids: CASKLAVTHTDTQYF. The full variable domain, completed using reference TRBV5-1 and TRBJ2-3, is KAGVTQTPRYLIKTRGQQVTLSCSPISGHRSVSWYQQTPGQGLQFLFEYFSETQRNKGNFPGRFSGRQFSNSRSEMNVSTLELGDSALYLCASKLAVTHTDTQYFGPGTRLTVL.

V usage is TRBV6-2 or TRBV6-3 and J usage is TRBJ1-2; D is unresolved. The CDR3 is 14 amino acids. V was trimmed by 0 bases and J by 4 bases, leaving 9 bases between them. CDR1 is MNHEY and CDR2 is SVGEGT in the germline V gene. The CDR3 DNA reads TGTGCCAGCAGTTACTCGTCCGCTTCCTATGGCTACACCTTC. Its translation: CASSYSSASYGYTF.

This clone occurred once. V and J are TRBV28 and TRBJ1-5; D gene uncertain. Trimming stripped 2 bases from V and 2 bases from J, with 4 bases between. CDR1 and CDR2 from the germline V gene are MDHEN and SYDVKM. The CDR3 length is 13 residues. The CDR3 DNA is TGTGCCAGCAGTTTAACCCGCAATCAGCCCCAGCATTTT. Residues: CASSLTRNQPQHF.

This clone came up once. The chain has TRBV27 and TRBJ1-4; no firm D call. The CDR3 consists of 16 residues. Germline lookup yields CDR1 MNHEY and CDR2 SMNVEV (reference sequence). V lost 2 bases, J lost 0 bases, and 10 bases lay in between. This CDR3 is CASSLKARATNEKLFF. The CDR3 coding sequence is TGTGCCAGCAGTTTAAAGGCGAGAGCAACTAATGAAAAACTGTTTTTT.

This chain connects TRBV6-2 or TRBV6-3 to TRBJ1-1; D ambiguous. CDR3 length: 13 residues. Trimming cost V 0 bases and J 4 bases, with 6 bases left between them. Germline-derived CDR1 and CDR2 are MNHEY and SVGEGT. CDR3 sequence reads: CASSYSPGTEAFF. In nucleotides, the CDR3 is TGTGCCAGCAGTTACTCCCCGGGCACTGAAGCTTTCTTT.

This clone was counted once. The rearrangement uses TRBV29-1 and TRBJ1-4; 7 bases match TRBD1. CDR3 length: 13 amino acids. Germline V gene data show CDR1 as SQVTM and CDR2 as ANQGSEA. Trimming took 6 bases from V and 7 from J; bases not matched to a gene: 8. CDR3 region: CSVARGLGEKLFF. The CDR3 nucleotides read TGCAGCGTCGCCAGGGGGTTGGGTGAAAAACTGTTTTTT.

The chain couples TRBV19 to TRBJ1-1; D uncertain. V dropped 3 bases and J dropped 3 bases, with 11 bases sitting between them. Germline V CDR1 and CDR2: LNHDA, SQIVND (reference sequence). The CDR3 extends over 14 amino acids. In DNA form, the CDR3 reads TGTGCCAGTAGTATGCGCCGGAGGGACACTGAAGCTTTCTTT. Its protein is CASSMRRRDTEAFF. The variable domain in full, with the rest retrieved from reference TRBV19 and TRBJ1-1, is DGGITQSPKYLFRKEGQNVTLSCEQNLNHDAMYWYRQDPGQGLRLIYYSQIVNDFQKGDIAEGYSVSREKKESFPLTVTSAQKNPTAFYLCASSMRRRDTEAFFGQGTRLTVV.

This clone was recorded once. The chain is built from TRBV5-1 and TRBJ1-6; TRBD1 might be the D (6 bases). In germline, CDR1 is SGHRS, CDR2 YFSETQ. This CDR3 has 15 amino acids. V lost 0 bases to trimming and J lost 8 bases, with 12 bases between them. The CDR3 coding sequence is TGCGCCAGCAGCTTGGTGGCAGGGGAGTATTCACCCCTCCACTTT. It is translated as CASSLVAGEYSPLHF. Full variable domain (remainder filled in from reference TRBV5-1 and TRBJ1-6): KAGVTQTPRYLIKTRGQQVTLSCSPISGHRSVSWYQQTPGQGLQFLFEYFSETQRNKGNFPGRFSGRQFSNSRSEMNVSTLELGDSALYLCASSLVAGEYSPLHFGNGTRLTVT.

V and J are TRBV20-1 and TRBJ2-1; weak D call: TRBD2 (5 bases). Germline CDR1 reads DFQATT; CDR2 reads SNEGSKA (reference sequence). Between the trimmed V and J ends, which lost 5 bases and 9 bases, there was a span of 11 bases. The CDR3 totals 11 residues. The CDR3 DNA follows: TGCAGTGCTCATCGGAGGTTTGAGCAGTTCTTC. This gives the protein CSAHRRFEQFF.

The chain has TRBV7-2 and TRBJ1-1; possible D gene TRBD1, 5 bases. Between the trimmed V and J ends, which lost 5 bases and 5 bases, there was a span of 15 bases. This CDR3 is built from 14 residues. Germline values: CDR1 SGHTA, CDR2 FQGNSA. Here the CDR3 reads CASSPQSRGTEAFF. The CDR3 DNA reads TGTGCCAGCAGCCCCCAATCCCGGGGGACTGAAGCTTTCTTT.

The chain employs TRBV9 and TRBJ1-2; D is unresolved. Germline CDR1 SGDLS, CDR2 YYNGEE. The CDR3 is made up of 12 amino acids. Trimming removed 6 bases at V and 4 bases at J, with 10 bases between. The CDR3 region has the DNA TGTGCCAGCACCGACGCCTCCTATGGCTACACCTTC. This codes for CASTDASYGYTF.

The chain uses TRBV12-3 or TRBV12-4 and TRBJ2-7; D remains ambiguous. CDR3 length equals 12 residues. The V end lost 2 bases, the J end lost 6 bases, and 8 bases lay between the germline ends. The CDR3 is CASSLSLGEQYF. The CDR3 DNA follows: TGTGCCAGCAGTTTATCTCTCGGCGAGCAGTACTTC.

The rearrangement uses TRBV3-1 (or the pseudogene TRBV3-2) and TRBJ2-5; D ambiguous. Between the trimmed V and J ends, which lost 0 bases and 4 bases, there was a span of 15 bases. Germline V gene data show CDR1 as LGHDT and CDR2 as YNNKEL (reference sequence). This CDR3 spans 16 amino acids. CDR3 nucleotides: TGTGCCAGCAGCCAAGATCTTGCCAGCTGGTTAGAGACCCAGTACTTC. Encoded protein: CASSQDLASWLETQYF.

A single count supports this clone. Other DNA sequences in this sample translate to the same CDR3. CDR3 loop: CASSPSGGNTGELFF. The CDR3 coding sequence is TGTGCCAGCTCACCTAGCGGGGGAAACACCGGGGAGCTGTTTTTT. This chain connects TRBV18 to TRBJ2-2; 9 bases map to TRBD2. This CDR3 comprises 15 residues. Trimming removed 3 bases from V and 2 bases from J; junction bases left unmatched: 1. Germline assignment: CDR1 KGHSH and CDR2 LQKENI.